This entry lists 11 T cell receptor beta chains sequenced from one sample in a study of long-term antiretroviral therapy in people with HIV. The immunoSEQ assay was v3.0, run at survey level. Here immunoSEQ multiplex PCR was the method, and the copy in TCRdb shows in-frame clones only, minus some. The sample lists about 16,000 clones; 81% were seen once. The sample was unsorted PBMCs, taken less than 1.3 years before starting antiretroviral therapy. The receptors derive from a man younger than 40 with HIV.

The chain carries TRBV28 and TRBJ1-3; a weak D match, TRBD1 (6 bases). V lost 3 bases and J 2 bases, leaving 14 bases between the germline ends. CDR3 length equals 16 residues. Germline lookup yields CDR1 MDHEN and CDR2 SYDVKM. This chain's CDR3 is CASSFAGASAGNTIYF. Written as DNA, the CDR3 is TGTGCCAGCAGTTTCGCAGGGGCTTCGGCTGGAAACACCATATATTTT.

V gene TRBV28 combines with J gene TRBJ1-2; 10 positions agree with TRBD1. Germline CDR1 MDHEN, CDR2 SYDVKM. V trimming: 3 bases; J trimming: 7 bases; junction bases outside the gene matches: 5. This CDR3 spans 14 amino acids. CDR3 region: CASSFRDRGSGYTF. CDR3 nucleotide sequence: TGTGCCAGCAGTTTTCGGGACAGGGGTAGTGGCTACACCTTC.

This clone has a handful of counts. The chain links TRBV19 to TRBJ2-1; D perhaps matches TRBD2 (5 bases). The V gene's germline CDR1 is LNHDA and CDR2 SQIVND (reference sequence). The CDR3 loop spans 15 amino acids. Trimming cost V 3 bases and J 7 bases, with 16 bases left between them. The CDR3 nucleotides read TGTGCCAGTAGTATTTGGGCCATCTCGGGGAATGAGCAGTTCTTC. It is translated as CASSIWAISGNEQFF.

The rearrangement links TRBV2 to TRBJ1-4; maybe TRBD1 (5 bases). The CDR3 length is 12 residues. The germline CDR1 and CDR2 sequences are SNHLY and FYNNEI. The germline V and J ends were trimmed by 6 bases and 7 bases, with 9 bases remaining between them. This CDR3 reads CASSRVGEKLFF. The CDR3 DNA sequence: TGTGCCAGCAGCAGGGTTGGTGAAAAACTGTTTTTT.

The gene calls are TRBV5-1 and TRBJ2-5, with unresolved D. Germline V gene sequence: CDR1 SGHRS, CDR2 YFSETQ. V was pared by 0 bases and J by 1 base, with 16 bases between. The length of the CDR3 is 17 residues. CDR3 in amino acids: CASSLGPGGTLQETQYF. The CDR3 DNA is TGCGCCAGCAGCTTGGGGCCAGGCGGCACTCTCCAAGAGACCCAGTACTTC.

CDR3 nucleotide sequence: TGTGCCAGCAGGGGGACAGGGACCCAAGAGACCCAGTACTTC. This sequence encodes CASRGTGTQETQYF. The chain combines TRBV28 with TRBJ2-5; 9 nucleotides match TRBD1. Unmatched junction bases numbered 3, after V lost 6 bases and J lost 1 base. Germline V gene lookup returns CDR1 MDHEN and CDR2 SYDVKM. This CDR3 region has 14 residues.

The chain couples TRBV28 to TRBJ1-1; the match to TRBD1 covers 8 bases. This CDR3 contains 13 residues. Unmatched junction bases numbered 9, after V lost 11 bases and J lost 4 bases. Germline V gene sequence: CDR1 MDHEN, CDR2 SYDVKM. CDR3 loop: CASGTGFLTEAFF. CDR3 in DNA: TGTGCCTCCGGGACAGGCTTTCTCACTGAAGCTTTCTTT.

The V gene is TRBV19, the J gene TRBJ2-1; 10 nucleotides agree with TRBD1. The germline V gene encodes CDR1 LNHDA and CDR2 SQIVND (reference sequence). J gave up 9 bases and V 6 bases, and 11 bases lay outside the gene matches. The CDR3 consists of 15 residues. The DNA for the CDR3 is TGTGCCAGTAGCCTTGGGACAGGGGCCCTGGTTGAGCAGTTCTTC. Protein product: CASSLGTGALVEQFF.

This rearrangement joins TRBV19 to TRBJ1-5; D is unresolved. CDR1 and CDR2 from the germline V gene are LNHDA and SQIVND (reference sequence). The CDR3 extends over 17 amino acids. V dropped 7 bases and J dropped 0 bases, with 19 bases sitting between them. The CDR3 region has the DNA TGTGCCAGTACCGATACGCCCAGAACAGATAGCAATCAGCCCCAGCATTTT. Residues: CASTDTPRTDSNQPQHF.

The chain links TRBV10-2 to TRBJ2-2; no clear D gene. V shed 4 bases and J shed 6 bases, with 15 bases lying between them. The germline gives CDR1 WSHSY, CDR2 SAAADI. This CDR3 spans 15 amino acids. CDR3 bases: TGCGCCAGCAGTGTTCTGGGATTTGACGCCGGGGAGCTGTTTTTT. Translated, it gives CASSVLGFDAGELFF.

In this sample, this clone turned up a few times. The chain is built from TRBV9 and TRBJ2-7; 9 positions agree with TRBD2. Per the germline V gene, CDR1 is SGDLS and CDR2 is YYNGEE. J was trimmed by 4 bases and V by 0 bases; bases with no gene match: 5. The CDR3 runs to 15 residues. CDR3 DNA: TGTGCCAGCAGCGTAGATAGCGGGAGTCGGTACGAGCAGTACTTC. Its translation is CASSVDSGSRYEQYF.